The 2 T cell receptor beta chains given below trace back to one sample, sequenced in a study of T cells after yellow fever vaccination. TCRdb used MiXCR to reprocess the 5' RACE reads, holding one entry per CDR3 protein. Counted here are a few hundred thousand distinct CDR3 sequences, around 7% occurring once; the ten biggest clones make up over 0.65%. Sequences were derived from CD4+ T cells sorted from PBMCs, sampled 15 days after the yellow fever booster vaccination. The source is a man aged 25 to 45 who received the YFV17D yellow fever vaccine.

The chain joins TRBV19 to TRBJ2-7; 8 nucleotides line up with TRBD1. Germline V gene lookup returns CDR1 LNHDA and CDR2 SQIVND (reference sequence). V lost 2 bases and J lost 0; bases outside the gene matches: 3. The CDR3 length is 15 residues. The CDR3 loop reads CASSIMTGVSYEQYF. The CDR3 coding sequence is TGTGCCAGTAGTATAATGACAGGGGTCTCCTACGAGCAGTACTTC.

This clonotype came up many times. The chain carries TRBV5-6 and TRBJ2-3, with 10 positions matching TRBD2. CDR1 and CDR2 (germline): SGHDT, YYEEEE. This CDR3 contains 16 residues. Trimming at V came to 5 bases and at J to 2 bases, leaving 8 bases not matched to a gene. CDR3 coding DNA: TGTGCCAGCAGTCGGAGGACTAGCGGATACACAGATACGCAGTATTTT. The encoded protein is CASSRRTSGYTDTQYF.